This T cell receptor (beta chain) was found in a study of blood T cell repertoires in COVID-19. This study enrolled people aged 18 to 89 from around 25 US geographic areas. TCRdb keeps only in-frame clones here, not all; method: immunoSEQ multiplex PCR. The sample has 250,000 to 350,000 clones, about 87% seen once; the top ten hold around 3%. Material: PBMCs or T cells enriched from blood (not recorded which). The clonotype comes from a woman aged 45-65 years who had recovered from COVID-19.

DNA for the CDR3: TGTGCCAGCAGCTGGGCTAGCGGGAACTACGAGCAGTACTTC. Protein product: CASSWASGNYEQYF. This chain joins TRBV5-6 and TRBJ2-7; 9 bases are shared with TRBD2. From germline, CDR1 is SGHDT and CDR2 YYEEEE. V lost 3 bases, J lost 3 bases, and 4 bases stayed unmatched. This CDR3 has 14 residues.